This TCR beta chain appears in the sequencing data of a study of response to subunit inactivated influenza vaccine. Study results and caveats: Few additional T cells are recruited per seasonal influenza vaccination, authors suggested.

With regard to this clonotype: Antigen specificity is unknown.

V shed 5 bases, J shed 3 bases, and the junction held 4 bases outside the gene matches. CDR1 and CDR2 (germline): LNHDA, SQIVND (reference sequence). This CDR3 is 14 amino acids long. TCRdb reanalysed the RT-PCR reads using MiXCR and keeps one entry per CDR3 protein. The data show approximately 500,000 distinct CDR3 sequences, 14% seen once. The sample consisted of PBMCs from blood, taken 11 to 12 days after vaccination. The source of this sequence is a man aged 50 to 59 who received an inactivated influenza vaccine. This chain links TRBV19 with TRBJ1-5; 7 positions agree with TRBD1. The CDR3 DNA sequence: TGTGCCAGTAGTGATACAGGGGCCAATCAGCCCCAGCATTTT. Translation: CASSDTGANQPQHF. The whole variable domain, remainder taken from reference TRBV19 and TRBJ1-5, is DGGITQSPKYLFRKEGQNVTLSCEQNLNHDAMYWYRQDPGQGLRLIYYSQIVNDFQKGDIAEGYSVSREKKESFPLTVTSAQKNPTAFYLCASSDTGANQPQHFGDGTRLSIL.